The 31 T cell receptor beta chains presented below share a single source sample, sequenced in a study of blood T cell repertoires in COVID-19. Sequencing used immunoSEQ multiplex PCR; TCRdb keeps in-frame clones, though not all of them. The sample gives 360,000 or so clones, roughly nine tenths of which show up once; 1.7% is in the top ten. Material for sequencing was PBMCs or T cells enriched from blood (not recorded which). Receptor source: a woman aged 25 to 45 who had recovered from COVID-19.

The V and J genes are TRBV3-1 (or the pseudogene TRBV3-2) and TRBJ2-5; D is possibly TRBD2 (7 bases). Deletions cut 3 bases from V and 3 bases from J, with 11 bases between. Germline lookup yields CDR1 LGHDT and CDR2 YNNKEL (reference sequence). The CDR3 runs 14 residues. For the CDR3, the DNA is TGTGCCAGCAGCCACTTAGGGGGGGAAGAGACCCAGTACTTC. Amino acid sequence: CASSHLGGEETQYF.

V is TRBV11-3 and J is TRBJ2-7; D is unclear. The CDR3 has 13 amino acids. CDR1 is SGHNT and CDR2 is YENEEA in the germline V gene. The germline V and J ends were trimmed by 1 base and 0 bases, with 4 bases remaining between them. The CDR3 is CASSLGASYEQYF. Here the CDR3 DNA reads TGTGCCAGCAGCTTAGGAGCCTCCTACGAGCAGTACTTC. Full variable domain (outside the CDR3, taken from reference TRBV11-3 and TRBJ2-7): EAGVVQSPRYKIIEKKQPVAFWCNPISGHNTLYWYLQNLGQGPELLIRYENEEAVDDSQLPKDRFSAERLKGVDSTLKIQPAELGDSAVYLCASSLGASYEQYFGPGTRLTVT.

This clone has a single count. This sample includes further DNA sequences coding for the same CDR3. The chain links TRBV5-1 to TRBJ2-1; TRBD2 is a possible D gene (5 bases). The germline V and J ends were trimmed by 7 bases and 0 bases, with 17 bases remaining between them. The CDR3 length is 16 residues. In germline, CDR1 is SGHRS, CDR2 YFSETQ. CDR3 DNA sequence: TGCGCCAGCTCGTCAACCGGGATGAGCTCCTACAATGAGCAGTTCTTC. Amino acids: CASSSTGMSSYNEQFF.

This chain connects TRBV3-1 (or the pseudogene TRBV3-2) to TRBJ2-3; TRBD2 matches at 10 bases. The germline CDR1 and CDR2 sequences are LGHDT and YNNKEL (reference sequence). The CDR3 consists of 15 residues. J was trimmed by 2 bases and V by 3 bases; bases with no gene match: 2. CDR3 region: CASSQGLAPTDTQYF. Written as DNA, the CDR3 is TGTGCCAGCAGCCAGGGACTAGCGCCCACAGATACGCAGTATTTT.

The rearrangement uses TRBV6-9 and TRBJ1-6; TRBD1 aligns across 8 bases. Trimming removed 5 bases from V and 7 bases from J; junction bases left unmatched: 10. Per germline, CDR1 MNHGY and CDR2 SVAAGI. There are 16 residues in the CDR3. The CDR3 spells CASSHLEQGDNSPLHF. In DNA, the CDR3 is TGTGCCAGCAGTCACCTAGAACAGGGGGACAATTCACCCCTCCACTTT.

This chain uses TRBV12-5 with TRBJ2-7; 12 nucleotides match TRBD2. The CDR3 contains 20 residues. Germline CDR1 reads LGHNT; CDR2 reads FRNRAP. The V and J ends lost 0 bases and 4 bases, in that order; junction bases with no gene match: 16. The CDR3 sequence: CASGLVLGLAGGPIGYEQYF. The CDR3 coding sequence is TGTGCTAGTGGTTTGGTACTCGGGCTAGCGGGAGGGCCGATTGGGTACGAGCAGTACTTC.

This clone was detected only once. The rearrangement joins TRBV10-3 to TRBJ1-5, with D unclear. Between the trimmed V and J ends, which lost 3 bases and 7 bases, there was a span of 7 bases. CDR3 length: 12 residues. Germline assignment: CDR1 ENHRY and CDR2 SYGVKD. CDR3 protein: CAISDGRQPQHF. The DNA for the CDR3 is TGTGCCATCAGTGACGGGAGGCAGCCCCAGCATTTT.

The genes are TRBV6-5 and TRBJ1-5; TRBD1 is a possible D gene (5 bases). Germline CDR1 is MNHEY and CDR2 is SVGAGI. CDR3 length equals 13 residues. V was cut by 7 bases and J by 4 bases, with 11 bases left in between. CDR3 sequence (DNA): TGTGCCAGCACCGGGGGTAGAAATCAGCCCCAGCATTTT. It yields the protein CASTGGRNQPQHF.

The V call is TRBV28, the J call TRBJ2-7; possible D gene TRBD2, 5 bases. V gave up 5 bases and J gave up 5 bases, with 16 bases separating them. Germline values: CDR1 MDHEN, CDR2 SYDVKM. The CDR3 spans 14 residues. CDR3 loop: CASSLMRETHEQYF. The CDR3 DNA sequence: TGTGCCAGCAGTCTAATGAGGGAGACCCACGAGCAGTACTTC.

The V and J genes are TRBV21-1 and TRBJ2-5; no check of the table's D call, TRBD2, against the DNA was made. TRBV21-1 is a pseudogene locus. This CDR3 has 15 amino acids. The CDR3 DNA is TGTGCCAGCAGCAAGGGACCTGCGGGGGGGAGAACCCAGTACTTC. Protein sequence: CASSKGPAGGRTQYF.

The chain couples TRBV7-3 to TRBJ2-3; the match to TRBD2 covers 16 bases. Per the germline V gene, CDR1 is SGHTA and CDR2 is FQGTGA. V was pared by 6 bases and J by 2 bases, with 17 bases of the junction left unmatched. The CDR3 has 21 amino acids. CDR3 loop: CASSISPGLAGGVRDTDTQYF. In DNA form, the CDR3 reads TGTGCCAGCAGTATCTCCCCGGGACTAGCGGGAGGGGTGAGGGACACAGATACGCAGTATTTT.

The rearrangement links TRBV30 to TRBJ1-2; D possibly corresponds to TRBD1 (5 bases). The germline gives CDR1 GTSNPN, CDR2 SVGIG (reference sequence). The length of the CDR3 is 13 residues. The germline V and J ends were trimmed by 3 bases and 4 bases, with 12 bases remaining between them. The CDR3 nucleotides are TGTGCCTGGAGCGTGGACAAGCCCTATGGCTACACCTTC. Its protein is CAWSVDKPYGYTF.

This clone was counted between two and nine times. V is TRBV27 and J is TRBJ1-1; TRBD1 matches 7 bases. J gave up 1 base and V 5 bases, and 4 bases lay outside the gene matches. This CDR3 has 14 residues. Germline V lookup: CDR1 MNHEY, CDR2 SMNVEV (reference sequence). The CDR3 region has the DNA TGTGCCAGCAGTCCGGGACAGCAGAACACTGAAGCTTTCTTT. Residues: CASSPGQQNTEAFF.

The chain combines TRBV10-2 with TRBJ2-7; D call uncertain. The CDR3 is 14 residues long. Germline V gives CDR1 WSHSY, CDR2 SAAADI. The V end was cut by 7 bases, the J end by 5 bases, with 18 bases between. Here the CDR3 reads CASNTLASLNEQYF. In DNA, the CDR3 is TGCGCCAGCAACACATTGGCTAGTCTTAACGAGCAGTACTTC.

CDR3 region: CASSSTDSSGNTIYF. DNA for the CDR3: TGTGCCAGCAGCTCGACGGACAGCTCTGGAAACACCATATATTTT. J is TRBJ1-3 and V is TRBV7-3; possibly TRBD1 for D (6 bases). CDR1 SGHTA and CDR2 FQGTGA come from the germline V gene. V was clipped by 4 bases and J by 0 bases, with 10 bases between them. There are 15 residues in the CDR3.

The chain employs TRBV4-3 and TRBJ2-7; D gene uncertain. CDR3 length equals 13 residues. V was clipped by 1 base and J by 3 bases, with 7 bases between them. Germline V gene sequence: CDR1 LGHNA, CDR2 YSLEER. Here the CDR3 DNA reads TGCGCCAGCAGCCAAGCCCTCGGCTACGAGCAGTACTTC. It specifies CASSQALGYEQYF.

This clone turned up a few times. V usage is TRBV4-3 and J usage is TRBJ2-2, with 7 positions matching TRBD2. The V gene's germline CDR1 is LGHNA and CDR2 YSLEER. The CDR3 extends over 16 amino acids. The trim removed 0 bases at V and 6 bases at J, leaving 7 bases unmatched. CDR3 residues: CASSQDLTSFSGELFF. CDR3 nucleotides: TGCGCCAGCAGCCAAGATCTGACTAGCTTCTCCGGGGAGCTGTTTTTT.

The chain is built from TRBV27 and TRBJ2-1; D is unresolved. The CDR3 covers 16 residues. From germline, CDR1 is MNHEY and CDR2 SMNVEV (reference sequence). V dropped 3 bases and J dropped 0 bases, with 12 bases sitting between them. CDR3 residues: CASSFYGNASYNEQFF. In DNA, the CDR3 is TGTGCCAGCAGTTTTTACGGTAACGCCTCCTACAATGAGCAGTTCTTC.

In DNA form, the CDR3 reads TGTGCCAGCAGCAGACTAGCGGCCAACACCGGGGAGCTGTTTTTT. Amino acid sequence: CASSRLAANTGELFF. V gene TRBV7-6 combines with J gene TRBJ2-2; 9 nucleotides agree with TRBD2. Germline-derived CDR1 and CDR2 are SGHVS and FNYEAQ. V gave up 5 bases and J gave up 2 bases; unmatched junction bases: 3. The CDR3 is 15 residues long.

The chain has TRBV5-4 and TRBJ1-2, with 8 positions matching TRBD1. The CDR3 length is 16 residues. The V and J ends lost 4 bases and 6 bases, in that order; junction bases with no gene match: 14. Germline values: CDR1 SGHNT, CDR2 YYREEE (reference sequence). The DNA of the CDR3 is TGTGCCAGCAGCGAGGTAGCAGGGGGCTTTCTTAATGGCTACACCTTC. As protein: CASSEVAGGFLNGYTF.

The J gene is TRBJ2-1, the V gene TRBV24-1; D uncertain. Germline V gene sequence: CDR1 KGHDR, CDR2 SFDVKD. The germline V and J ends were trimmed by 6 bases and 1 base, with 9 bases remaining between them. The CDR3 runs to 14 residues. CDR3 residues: CATSQRESYNEQFF. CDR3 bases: TGTGCCACCAGTCAGCGCGAGTCCTACAATGAGCAGTTCTTC.

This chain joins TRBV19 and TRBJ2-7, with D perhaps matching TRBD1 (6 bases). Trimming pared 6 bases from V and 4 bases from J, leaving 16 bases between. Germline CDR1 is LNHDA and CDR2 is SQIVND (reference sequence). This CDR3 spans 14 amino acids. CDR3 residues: CASSSTGSAYEQYF. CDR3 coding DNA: TGTGCCAGTAGCTCGACAGGTTCTGCGTACGAGCAGTACTTC.

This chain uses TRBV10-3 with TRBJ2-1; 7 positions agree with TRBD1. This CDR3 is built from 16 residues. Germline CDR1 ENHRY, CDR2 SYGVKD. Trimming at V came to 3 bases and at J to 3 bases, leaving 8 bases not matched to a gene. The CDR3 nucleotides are TGTGCCATCAGTGACCTGTCGGGACAGAGCTACAATGAGCAGTTCTTC. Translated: CAISDLSGQSYNEQFF.

CDR3 loop: CASRLVRLSGTEAFF. The CDR3 DNA follows: TGTGCCAGCAGACTTGTTCGACTCAGCGGGACTGAAGCTTTCTTT. The genes are TRBV11-2 and TRBJ1-1; D gene ambiguous. CDR1 SGHAT and CDR2 FQNNGV come from the germline V gene. The CDR3 runs to 15 residues. The V and J ends lost 6 bases and 5 bases respectively, with 19 bases between them. The full variable domain, in which reference TRBV11-2 and TRBJ1-1 provide the parts outside the CDR3, is EAGVAQSPRYKIIEKRQSVAFWCNPISGHATLYWYQQILGQGPKLLIQFQNNGVVDDSQLPKDRFSAERLKGVDSTLKIQPAKLEDSAVYLCASRLVRLSGTEAFFGQGTRLTVV.

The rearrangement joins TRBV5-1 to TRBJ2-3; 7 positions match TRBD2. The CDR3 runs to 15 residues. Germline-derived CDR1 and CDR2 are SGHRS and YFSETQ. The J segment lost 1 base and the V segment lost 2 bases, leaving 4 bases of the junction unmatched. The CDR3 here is CASSFLAEGTDTQYF. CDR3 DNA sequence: TGCGCCAGCAGCTTTCTAGCGGAGGGCACAGATACGCAGTATTTT.

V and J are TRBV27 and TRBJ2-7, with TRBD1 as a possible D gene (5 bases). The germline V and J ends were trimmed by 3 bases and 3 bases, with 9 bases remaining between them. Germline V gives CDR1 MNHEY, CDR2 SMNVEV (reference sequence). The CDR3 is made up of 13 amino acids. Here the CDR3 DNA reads TGTGCCAGCAGTTTGACAGAAGACTACGAGCAGTACTTC. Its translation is CASSLTEDYEQYF.

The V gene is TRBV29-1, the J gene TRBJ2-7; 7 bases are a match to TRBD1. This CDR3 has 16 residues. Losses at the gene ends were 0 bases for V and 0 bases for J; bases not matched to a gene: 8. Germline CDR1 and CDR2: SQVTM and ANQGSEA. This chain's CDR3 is CSVEDGTGTVSYEQYF. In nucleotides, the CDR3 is TGCAGCGTTGAAGATGGCACCGGGACAGTCTCCTACGAGCAGTACTTC.

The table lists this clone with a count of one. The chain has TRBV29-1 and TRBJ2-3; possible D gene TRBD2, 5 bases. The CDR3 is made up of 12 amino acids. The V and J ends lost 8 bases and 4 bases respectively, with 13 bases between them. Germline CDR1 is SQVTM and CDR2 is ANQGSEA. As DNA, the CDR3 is TGCAGCCCCGCTCGGGGTCCAGATACGCAGTATTTT. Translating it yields CSPARGPDTQYF.

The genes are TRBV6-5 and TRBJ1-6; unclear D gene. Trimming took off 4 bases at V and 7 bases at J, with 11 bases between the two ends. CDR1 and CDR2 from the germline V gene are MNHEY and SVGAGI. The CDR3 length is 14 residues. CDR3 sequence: CASSWLIPNSPLHF. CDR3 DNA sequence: TGTGCCAGCAGTTGGCTGATCCCGAATTCACCCCTCCACTTT.

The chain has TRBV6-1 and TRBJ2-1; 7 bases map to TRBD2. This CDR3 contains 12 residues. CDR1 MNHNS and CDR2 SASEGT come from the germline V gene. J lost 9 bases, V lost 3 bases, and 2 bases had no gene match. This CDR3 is CASSEREFEQFF. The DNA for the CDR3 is TGTGCCAGCAGTGAGCGGGAGTTTGAGCAGTTCTTC.

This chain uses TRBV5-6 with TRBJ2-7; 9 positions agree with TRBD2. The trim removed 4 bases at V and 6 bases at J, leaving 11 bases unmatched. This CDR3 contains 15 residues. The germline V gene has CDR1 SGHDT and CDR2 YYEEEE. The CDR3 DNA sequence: TGTGCCAGCAGCAGCTTGGCCAGCGGGAGGTCCGAGCAGTACTTC. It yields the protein CASSSLASGRSEQYF.